This is a list of T cell receptor beta chains from one sample in a study of T cell changes during pregnancy in multiple sclerosis. Repertoires were generated with immunoSEQ multiplex PCR, while TCRdb's copy carries only in-frame clones and drops some. Of 15,000 to 20,000 clones listed, roughly 90% are singletons. The sample was CD8+ T cells from peripheral blood mononuclear cells, taken after pregnancy. These receptor sequences come from a female donor in good health, enrolled as a control in a pregnancy study. The CDR3 runs from the conserved cysteine through the conserved F or W. Fields, in order: J gene, CDR3 length, D gene, V gene, clone size, CDR3 DNA, CDR3 protein. A D gene is named only where the DNA matches it firmly. Part of the rows lack a size; the others show once, few, many or a class for expanded clones.

>TRBJ2-5|16|TRBD2|TRBV7-2|-
TGTGCCAGCAGCTACGTTAGCGGGAGGGCCGTTGAGACCCAGTACTTC
CASSYVSGRAVETQYF
>TRBJ2-3|16|-|TRBV7-9|-
TGTGCCAGCAGCTTAGTATCGGGGGGCGGCACAGATACGCAGTATTTT
CASSLVSGGGTDTQYF
>TRBJ2-5|16|-|TRBV6-5|-
TGTGCCAGCAGTTACTCGCCGACAGGAGCCGGAGAGACCCAGTACTTC
CASSYSPTGAGETQYF
>TRBJ2-3|14|-|TRBV6-1|once
TGTGCCAGCAGTGAATACCGGGGAACAGATACGCAGTATTTT
CASSEYRGTDTQYF
>TRBJ1-1|15|-|TRBV4-1|-
TGCGCCAGCAGCCAAGGAGAGGAATTGAACACTGAAGCTTTCTTT
CASSQGEELNTEAFF
>TRBJ2-1|15|-|TRBV19|-
TGTGCCAGTAAACCCGGGGGCGGGGGATACAATGAGCAGTTCTTC
CASKPGGGGYNEQFF
>TRBJ2-1|13|-|TRBV7-6|-
TGTGCCAGCAGTCATACAGGGACCAATGAGCAGTTCTTC
CASSHTGTNEQFF
>TRBJ1-2|15|-|TRBV19|-
TGTGCCAGTAGGACGATTAGCAGGGGAGTTACCGGCTACACCTTC
CASRTISRGVTGYTF
>TRBJ2-3|14|TRBD1|TRBV5-1|-
TGCGCCAGCAGAGAGACAGGGGGCACAGATACGCAGTATTTT
CASRETGGTDTQYF
>TRBJ1-6|14|TRBD1|TRBV5-4|-
TGTGCCAGCAGCTATCAGGGGGGAAATTCACCCCTCCACTTT
CASSYQGGNSPLHF
>TRBJ2-4|17|-|TRBV27|-
TGTGCCAGCAGTCTGGGGCAGGGCGCGTATGCCAAAAACATTCAGTACTTC
CASSLGQGAYAKNIQYF
>TRBJ1-2|14|-|TRBV9|-
TGTGCCAGCAGCGAAGGGGGAGGGAACTATGGCTACACCTTC
CASSEGGGNYGYTF
>TRBJ1-1|14|-|TRBV7-9|-
TGTGCCAGCAGCTTATCAACACCTAACACTGAAGCTTTCTTT
CASSLSTPNTEAFF
>TRBJ1-2|14|TRBD1|TRBV6-5|-
TGTGCCAGCAGACCCGAACAGGGGCCTTATGGCTACACCTTC
CASRPEQGPYGYTF
>TRBJ1-4|15|-|TRBV7-9|-
TGTGCCAGCAGCACGCCGGGAGGGGTCGAGGAAAAACTGTTTTTT
CASSTPGGVEEKLFF
>TRBJ1-5|17|-|TRBV19|-
TGTGCCAGTAGTACCCCCCAGGTTTTTCGTGGCAATCAGCCCCAGCATTTT
CASSTPQVFRGNQPQHF
>TRBJ1-5|15|-|TRBV9|few
TGTGCCAGCAGCGTAGGTTGGGGCGCAGGGCAGCCCCAGCATTTT
CASSVGWGAGQPQHF
>TRBJ1-1|15|-|TRBV14|few
TGTGCCAGCAGCCCATCCGGGAATTGGGCCACTGAAGCTTTCTTT
CASSPSGNWATEAFF
>TRBJ2-7|15|TRBD2|TRBV19|medium-sized
TGTGCCAGTAGTATGCGGCGGGAGGTTGCCTACGAGCAGTACTTC
CASSMRREVAYEQYF
>TRBJ2-1|15|TRBD2|TRBV7-3|-
TGTGCCAGCAGCAAGACTAGCGGGACGTACAATGAGCAGTTCTTC
CASSKTSGTYNEQFF
>TRBJ2-1|15|TRBD1|TRBV28|-
TGTGCCACCACAACAGGGGGAGATTCCTACAATGAGCAGTTCTTC
CATTTGGDSYNEQFF
>TRBJ2-1|16|-|TRBV5-4|-
TGTGCCAGCAGCTTGGGGGCCTCCAGCTCCTACAATGAGCAGTTCTTC
CASSLGASSSYNEQFF
>TRBJ2-7|14|-|TRBV29-1|-
TGCAGCGCCGCTGGGACTGCAACCTACGGGGAGCAGTACTTC
CSAAGTATYGEQYF
>TRBJ1-2|16|TRBD1|TRBV18|-
TGTGCCAGCTCACATACCCAAGCGACAGGGGGCTATGGCTACACCTTC
CASSHTQATGGYGYTF
>TRBJ2-7|13|-|TRBV4-2|-
TGTGCCAGCAGCCAGGCGGCTGACTACGAGCAGTACTTC
CASSQAADYEQYF
>TRBJ1-4|14|TRBD1|TRBV28|-
TGTGCCGGAAGACAGGGTAGGGGAAATGAAAAACTGTTTTTT
CAGRQGRGNEKLFF
>TRBJ1-3|16|TRBD1|TRBV18|-
TGTGCCAGCTCACCCGAGGACAGGGCGGCAGGAAACACCATATATTTT
CASSPEDRAAGNTIYF
>TRBJ1-4|18|-|TRBV7-9|-
TGTGCCAGCAGCTCACTAAGCCAAGGGAGGGGAAGGGATGAAAAACTGTTTTTT
CASSSLSQGRGRDEKLFF
>TRBJ1-5|11|-|TRBV7-2|once
TGTGCCAGCAGCTTAGGGGCCCTGCTGCATTTT
CASSLGALLHF
>TRBJ2-3|15|-|TRBV7-6|-
TGTGCCAGCAGCCATAGAGAGGGGGAGACAGATACGCAGTATTTT
CASSHREGETDTQYF
>TRBJ2-3|16|-|TRBV27|-
TGTGCCAGCCGCGAGAGAGGCGGAGGGTCGACAGATACGCAGTATTTT
CASRERGGGSTDTQYF
>TRBJ1-1|14|-|TRBV10-2|-
TGCGCCAGCAGTGAGGGTTTGGGGGGCACTGAAGCTTTCTTT
CASSEGLGGTEAFF
>TRBJ2-3|14|TRBD2|TRBV28|-
TGTGCCAGCAGTCCAAGCGGGAGGTTAGATACGCAGTATTTT
CASSPSGRLDTQYF
>TRBJ1-4|15|TRBD1|TRBV25-1|few
TGTGCCAGCAGTGAGCCGGGACAGGGGTATGAAAAACTGTTTTTT
CASSEPGQGYEKLFF
>TRBJ1-1|16|TRBD1|TRBV5-5|-
TGTGCCAGCAGCCCGGATCTGGGCAGGGGGCACACTGAAGCTTTCTTT
CASSPDLGRGHTEAFF
>TRBJ2-1|15|TRBD2|TRBV6-1|-
TGTGCCAGCAGTGAACTGGGGCTAGCGGGGTCGGAACAGTTCTTC
CASSELGLAGSEQFF
>TRBJ2-6|17|TRBD2|TRBV2|-
TGTGCCAGCGGGCTAGCGGGGGCCACGAGGGGGGCCAACGTCCTGACTTTC
CASGLAGATRGANVLTF